This note documents a single T cell receptor beta chain sequence. This sample is drawn from a study of T-cell reconstitution after alpha-beta-depleted transplantation in children. The TCRbeta library incorporated unique molecular identifiers. TCRdb re-analysed the PCR reads in MiXCR, keeping a single row per CDR3 protein. Altogether 280,000 or so distinct CDR3 sequences are present, 11% being singletons, with the ten largest covering around 22%. This sequence originates from a male patient between 2 and 10 years old who had a stem cell transplant for chronic granulomatous disease, so the T cells may come from the graft donor. The sample consisted of peripheral blood, taken 180 days after TCRalphabeta/CD19-depleted stem cell transplant.

CDR3: CASSLDRLAEQYF. CDR3 DNA: TGTGCCAGCAGCTTGGACAGGCTAGCCGAGCAGTACTTC. The V and J genes are TRBV5-4 and TRBJ2-7, with D possibly called TRBD1 or TRBD2 (5 bases each). Germline-derived CDR1 and CDR2 are SGHNT and YYREEE (reference sequence). The germline V and J ends were trimmed by 0 bases and 6 bases, with 10 bases remaining between them. The CDR3 spans 13 residues.